This TCR beta chain is from a study of cytomegalovirus exposure and HLA in healthy donors. General study results and limits: A later examination showed that TCR association rates differed by HLA locus, with DRB1 most and HLA-C fewest. The study dropped some indistinguishable V segments, TRBV6-2 and TRBV6-3 among them. Across donors, presence/absence analyses took sequencing depth to be roughly uniform.

PCR amplification relied on 60 Vbeta primers (plus 13 Jbeta primers). The repertoire was sequenced with immunoSEQ multiplex PCR; TCRdb's copy has only in-frame clones and lacks some. The data contain fewer than 200,000 clones, 82% of them singletons. About this clone: Antigen specificity is unknown.

From germline, CDR1 is SNHLY and CDR2 FYNNEI. Deletions cut 5 bases from V and 4 bases from J, with 11 bases between. The CDR3 is made up of 13 amino acids. This sequence joins TRBV2 and TRBJ1-2, with no clear D. The source of this sequence is a man in his fifties or sixties in good health and CMV-seropositive. Material for sequencing was PBMCs. CDR3 nucleotides: TGTGCCAGCAGTATCCAGCGGCCCTATGGCTACACCTTC. Encoded protein: CASSIQRPYGYTF.